The 25 T cell receptor beta chains below all came from one sample that was sequenced in a study of cytomegalovirus exposure and HLA in healthy donors. The study ran its PCR with 60 Vbeta and 13 Jbeta primers. Sequencing was performed with immunoSEQ multiplex PCR; in TCRdb, only in-frame clones are kept and a portion is missing. The profile covers over 150,000 clones, with about 78% appearing a single time and less than 15% taken by the ten largest. The sample was PBMCs. The receptors stem from a woman aged 45-65 years in good health and CMV-seropositive.

This clone came up a few times. CDR3 coding DNA: TGTGCCAGCAGTGTAGCTCTTGAAGGTGAGCAGTTCTTC. Encoded protein: CASSVALEGEQFF. This chain uses TRBV6-7 with TRBJ2-1, with D uncertain. TRBV6-7 is flagged as an ORF with uncertain function. Trimming left V 5 bases short and J 9 bases short, with 14 bases between. The CDR3 contains 13 residues.

The genes are TRBV6-1 and TRBJ1-5, with TRBD1 identical over 8 bases. The CDR3 totals 17 residues. V shed 1 base, J shed 1 base, and the junction held 6 bases outside the gene matches. CDR1 and CDR2 from the germline V gene are MNHNS and SASEGT. CDR3 region: CASSEVAGGLSNQPQHF. The CDR3 nucleotides are TGTGCCAGCAGTGAAGTGGCAGGGGGCTTAAGCAATCAGCCCCAGCATTTT.

This chain connects TRBV6-5 to TRBJ1-1; D perhaps matches TRBD1 (5 bases). From germline, CDR1 is MNHEY and CDR2 SVGAGI. V gave up 5 bases and J gave up 0 bases, with 13 bases separating them. The CDR3 runs to 15 residues. CDR3 sequence reads: CASSTQRGVNTEAFF. Written as DNA, the CDR3 is TGTGCCAGCAGTACACAACGGGGGGTGAACACTGAAGCTTTCTTT.

This clone was counted between two and nine times. The chain has TRBV7-9 and TRBJ2-7; 8 bases fit TRBD1. The ends lost 3 bases at V and 6 bases at J; junction bases unmatched: 10. Germline loops: CDR1 SEHNR, CDR2 FQNEAQ (reference sequence). The CDR3 consists of 15 residues. CDR3 residues: CASSFSGQGRSEQYF. The DNA for the CDR3 is TGTGCCAGCAGCTTCTCAGGACAGGGACGTTCCGAGCAGTACTTC.

The gene calls are TRBV5-1 and TRBJ1-6; perhaps TRBD1 as D (5 bases). Deletions cut 0 bases from V and 9 bases from J, with 10 bases between. This CDR3 comprises 14 residues. In germline, CDR1 is SGHRS, CDR2 YFSETQ. The CDR3, as DNA: TGCGCCAGCAGCTTGGGAATGGGGGGTTCACCCCTCCACTTT. Protein product: CASSLGMGGSPLHF.

The chain is built from TRBV13 and TRBJ2-7, with D hard to call. This CDR3 has 12 amino acids. The germline V and J ends were trimmed by 1 base and 4 bases, with 5 bases remaining between them. Germline assignment: CDR1 PRHDT and CDR2 FYEKMQ (reference sequence). CDR3 sequence (DNA): TGTGCCAGCAGCTTAGTCCGGTACGAGCAGTACTTC. The encoded protein is CASSLVRYEQYF.

This chain joins TRBV6-6 and TRBJ1-1; no reliable D call. The germline V gene has CDR1 MNHNY and CDR2 SVGAGI (reference sequence). The CDR3 consists of 14 residues. With 6 bases removed from V and 0 bases from J, the gap between germline ends came to 11 bases. The CDR3 DNA is TGTGCCAGCAGACTCGGAGGGTTGAACACTGAAGCTTTCTTT. This sequence encodes CASRLGGLNTEAFF.

The chain couples TRBV18 to TRBJ2-7; 7 bases line up with TRBD1. The CDR3 totals 16 residues. The V and J ends lost 3 bases and 6 bases, in that order; junction bases with no gene match: 14. Per germline, CDR1 KGHSH and CDR2 LQKENI. The DNA of the CDR3 is TGTGCCAGCTCACCCCAGAATTTCCGGGACAGCGGCGAGCAGTACTTC. Residues: CASSPQNFRDSGEQYF.

This clone was counted a few times. The chain's CDR3 is CSVEEWNRSPEAFF. For the CDR3, the DNA is TGCAGCGTTGAAGAATGGAACAGGTCCCCTGAAGCTTTCTTT. The rearrangement links TRBV29-1 to TRBJ1-1; TRBD1 is a possible D gene (5 bases). V lost 0 bases, J lost 6 bases, and 14 bases lay in between. The germline V gene has CDR1 SQVTM and CDR2 ANQGSEA. The CDR3 sequence is 14 residues long. Supplemented by reference TRBV29-1 and TRBJ1-1, the full variable domain reads SAVISQKPSRDICQRGTSLTIQCQVDSQVTMMFWYRQQPGQSLTLIATANQGSEATYESGFVIDKFPISRPNLTFSTLTVSNMSPEDSSIYLCSVEEWNRSPEAFFGQGTRLTVV.

This chain links TRBV12-2 with TRBJ2-1; the table's TRBD1 call for D was not verified on the DNA. TRBV12-2 is a pseudogene locus. The CDR3 loop spans 16 amino acids. CDR3 region: CASRFKDKSSYNEQFF. CDR3 DNA: TGTGCAAGTCGCTTTAAGGACAAGAGCTCCTACAATGAGCAGTTCTTC.

The chain combines TRBV4-2 with TRBJ2-1; 9 bases fit TRBD1. Germline values: CDR1 LGHNA, CDR2 YNFKEQ. After removal of 2 bases from V and 12 bases from J, the junction contained 23 bases not matched to a gene. CDR3 length: 19 amino acids. CDR3 in amino acids: CASSQLRISGQGMSLGQFF. The CDR3 coding sequence is TGTGCCAGCAGCCAACTCCGAATTTCAGGACAGGGGATGTCACTGGGGCAGTTCTTC.

The chain uses TRBV4-1 and TRBJ1-5; no reliable D call. Per the germline V gene, CDR1 is MGHRA and CDR2 is YSYEKL. Trimming removed 5 bases from V and 0 bases from J, with 20 bases in between. The CDR3 is 18 residues long. CDR3 sequence: CASSARYSLPYSNQPQHF. The CDR3 DNA follows: TGCGCCAGCAGCGCAAGATACTCACTCCCCTATAGCAATCAGCCCCAGCATTTT.

This clone was counted a few times. The V and J genes are TRBV27 and TRBJ1-2; a weak D match, TRBD1 (5 bases). Per germline, CDR1 MNHEY and CDR2 SMNVEV (reference sequence). CDR3 size: 14 residues. V lost 2 bases to trimming and J lost 4 bases, with 11 bases between them. CDR3 bases: TGTGCCAGCAGTTTAAAAGGGGAAGGCTATGGCTACACCTTC. Translated, it gives CASSLKGEGYGYTF.

This clone has just one count. This chain uses TRBV7-3 with TRBJ1-2; D not resolved. V was shortened by 4 bases and J by 7 bases, with 13 bases between the two germline ends. The CDR3 length is 13 residues. Germline CDR1 and CDR2: SGHTA and FQGTGA. CDR3 protein: CASSSHEAGGYTF. The CDR3 DNA is TGTGCCAGCAGCTCCCACGAGGCCGGTGGCTACACCTTC.

V and J are TRBV9 and TRBJ2-2; D ambiguous. V dropped 0 bases and J dropped 3 bases, with 3 bases sitting between them. This CDR3 is built from 13 residues. CDR1 is SGDLS, CDR2 YYNGEE, per germline. CDR3 loop: CASSVDYTGELFF. The DNA of the CDR3 is TGTGCCAGCAGCGTAGACTACACCGGGGAGCTGTTTTTT.

This chain connects TRBV25-1 to TRBJ2-7; D is undetermined. This CDR3 has 14 residues. Trimming cost V 4 bases and J 1 base, with 11 bases left between them. Germline CDR1 reads MGHDK; CDR2 reads SYGVNS. The CDR3 DNA reads TGTGCCAGCAGTGGACTCGTGGGTTCCTACGAGCAGTACTTC. Amino acid sequence: CASSGLVGSYEQYF.

The V call is TRBV10-3, the J call TRBJ1-2; D unresolved. The CDR3 is made up of 11 amino acids. Germline-derived CDR1 and CDR2 are ENHRY and SYGVKD. Trimming cost V 0 bases and J 14 bases, with 10 bases left between them. In DNA, the CDR3 is TGTGCCATCAGTGAGTCCATAGAACCTACCTTC. Translated, it gives CAISESIEPTF.

The chain employs TRBV9 and TRBJ1-6; D is undetermined. CDR3 length equals 14 residues. V was cut by 4 bases and J by 10 bases, with 15 bases left in between. The germline CDR1 and CDR2 sequences are SGDLS and YYNGEE. The CDR3 DNA reads TGTGCCAGCAGCCCGCGGGAGGGTCGGTCACCCCTCCACTTT. This translates into CASSPREGRSPLHF.

The genes are TRBV19 and TRBJ1-5; D is perhaps TRBD1 (5 bases). Germline CDR1 and CDR2: LNHDA and SQIVND (reference sequence). The CDR3 extends over 15 amino acids. Trimming left V 3 bases short and J 5 bases short, with 14 bases between. CDR3 residues: CASSMTQGVYQPQHF. As DNA, the CDR3 is TGTGCCAGTAGTATGACCCAAGGGGTTTATCAGCCCCAGCATTTT. The whole variable domain, remainder taken from reference TRBV19 and TRBJ1-5, is DGGITQSPKYLFRKEGQNVTLSCEQNLNHDAMYWYRQDPGQGLRLIYYSQIVNDFQKGDIAEGYSVSREKKESFPLTVTSAQKNPTAFYLCASSMTQGVYQPQHFGDGTRLSIL.

The chain joins TRBV7-3 to TRBJ2-7; 9 nucleotides line up with TRBD1. Germline loops: CDR1 SGHTA, CDR2 FQGTGA. Losses at the gene ends were 5 bases for V and 1 base for J; bases not matched to a gene: 6. This CDR3 is built from 15 residues. CDR3 coding DNA: TGTGCCAGCAGCCTAGGGACAGGGTTATCCTACGAGCAGTACTTC. Translating gives CASSLGTGLSYEQYF. The whole variable domain, remainder taken from reference TRBV7-3 and TRBJ2-7, is GAGVSQTPSNKVTEKGKYVELRCDPISGHTALYWYRQSLGQGPEFLIYFQGTGAADDSGLPNDRFFAVRPEGSVSTLKIQRTERGDSAVYLCASSLGTGLSYEQYFGPGTRLTVT.

The CDR3 bases are TGTGCCAGCAGTGACACCGTCCTTTCTTTCTTTCCGGACAGTGGGGAAAACATTCAGTACTTC. Its translation: CASSDTVLSFFPDSGENIQYF. The J gene is TRBJ2-4, the V gene TRBV2; D may be TRBD1 (6 bases). The CDR3 contains 21 residues. V shed 3 bases and J shed 5 bases, with 32 bases lying between them. Germline V gene data show CDR1 as SNHLY and CDR2 as FYNNEI.

This chain links TRBV21-1 with TRBJ2-7; the listed D gene, TRBD1, was not tested against the DNA. TRBV21-1 is marked as a pseudogene. This CDR3 contains 13 residues. The CDR3 bases are TGTGCCAGCAACCTGACAGCGTACTACGAGCAGTACTTC. It encodes CASNLTAYYEQYF.

The chain is built from TRBV11-3 and TRBJ2-7, with 7 bases fitting TRBD1. CDR1 and CDR2 (germline): SGHNT, YENEEA. The CDR3 is 13 residues long. The junction had 6 bases not matched to a gene; V was cut back by 5 bases and J by 5 bases. This chain's CDR3 is CASSTTGAHEQYF. The CDR3 nucleotides read TGTGCCAGCAGCACCACAGGGGCCCACGAGCAGTACTTC.

V and J are TRBV4-2 and TRBJ2-7; D possibly corresponds to TRBD2 (5 bases). Germline V gene data show CDR1 as LGHNA and CDR2 as YNFKEQ. V lost 0 bases, J lost 2 bases, and 11 bases lay in between. The CDR3 runs 15 residues. The CDR3 DNA sequence: TGTGCCAGCAGCCAAGAAGGCCTAGCACCCTACGAGCAGTACTTC. Its protein is CASSQEGLAPYEQYF.

The rearrangement joins TRBV7-8 to TRBJ1-5, with 7 positions matching TRBD1. J was trimmed by 5 bases and V by 5 bases; bases with no gene match: 3. The germline V gene has CDR1 SGHVS and CDR2 FQNEAQ. This CDR3 has 13 residues. The CDR3 DNA reads as TGTGCCAGCAGCCAAGACAGGGATCAGCCCCAGCATTTT. Its translation is CASSQDRDQPQHF.